These 19 T cell receptor beta chains share one sample of origin, sequenced in a study of neurological immune-mediated disorders. TCRdb recomputed calls from the 5' RACE reads with MiXCR, one row per CDR3 protein. The sample consists of 50,000 to 65,000 distinct CDR3 sequences, roughly 3.5% of them appearing once. Sequenced: PBMCs. The receptor set was obtained from a young man with multiple sclerosis.

This clonotype was counted only a few times. At one end, the junction sequence differs from germline, possibly due to a read error. The chain couples TRBV13 to TRBJ1-5; no clear D gene. CDR1 PRHDT and CDR2 FYEKMQ come from the germline V gene (reference sequence). The CDR3 length is 12 residues. CDR3 DNA sequence: TGTGCCAGCAGCTTAGGCGATCAGCCCCAGAATTTT. Protein sequence: CASSLGDQPQNF.

This clonotype was counted ten times or more. The J gene is TRBJ1-3, the V gene TRBV5-3; no firm D call. TRBV5-3 is recorded as an ORF, its role being uncertain. The CDR3 totals 15 residues. The ends were cut back, 0 bases at V and 8 bases at J, with 15 bases in the middle. This CDR3 is CARSLASKRPHTIYF. The CDR3 DNA reads TGTGCCAGAAGCTTGGCCTCAAAACGGCCGCACACCATATATTTT.

This clonotype was detected only once. It may be a read error: a sequence one base away is much more abundant. Because it lacks the conserved phenylalanine or tryptophan at the end, this CDR3 is likely a read error. The J gene is TRBJ2-7, the V gene TRBV12-3 or TRBV12-4; perhaps D is TRBD1 or TRBD2 (5 bases each). Trimming stripped 5 bases from V and 2 bases from J, with 10 bases between. The CDR3 is made up of 13 amino acids. The CDR3 DNA reads TGTGCCAGCAGTCCGGGGACGGCCTACGAGCAGTACATC. Translating gives CASSPGTAYEQYI.

In regard to this clonotype: A much bigger clone sits one base away, suggesting this may be a read error. A read error is likely, as this CDR3 ends without the conserved phenylalanine or tryptophan. V and J are TRBV12-3 or TRBV12-4 and TRBJ1-6; 9 nucleotides match TRBD1. The CDR3 is 13 amino acids. Unmatched junction bases numbered 6, after V lost 7 bases and J lost 11 bases. For the CDR3, the DNA is TGTGCCAGCACCGGGGACAGGGCGGCACCCCTCCACATT. Its protein is CASTGDRAAPLHI.

Comment on this clonotype: The germline gene is not matched at one end of the junction; a read error may be the cause. The J gene is TRBJ1-5, the V gene TRBV28; D remains unclear. This CDR3 is built from 13 residues. Germline CDR1 reads MDHEN; CDR2 reads SYDVKM. In DNA, the CDR3 is TGTGCCAGCAGTTTAGTGTCGGGTTTTTTTCAGAATTTT. Protein product: CASSLVSGFFQNF. The variable domain in full, completed from reference TRBV28 and TRBJ1-5, reads DVKVTQSSRYLVKRTGEKVFLECVQDMDHENMFWYRQDPGLGLRLIYFSYDVKMKEKGDIPEGYSVSREKKERFSLILESASTNQTSMYLCASSLVSGFFQNFGDGTRLSIL.

This clonotype was seen repeatedly, ten times or more. V usage is TRBV20-1 and J usage is TRBJ2-2, with D possibly being TRBD1 or TRBD2 (5 bases each). Germline V lookup: CDR1 DFQATT, CDR2 SNEGSKA (reference sequence). Trimming cost V 3 bases and J 10 bases, with 15 bases left between them. The length of the CDR3 is 13 residues. The CDR3 protein is CSASHSGTKELFF. Written as DNA, the CDR3 is TGCAGTGCTAGTCATTCCGGGACCAAGGAGCTGTTTTTT.

This clonotype was seen repeatedly, ten times or more. The V and J genes are TRBV7-3 and TRBJ2-3; D is perhaps TRBD2 (6 bases). The CDR3 is made up of 15 amino acids. The V gene lost 2 bases and the J gene lost 4 bases, with 13 bases spanning the gap. Germline assignment: CDR1 SGHTA and CDR2 FQGTGA. The CDR3 region is CASSLFGGSPDTQYF. The CDR3 nucleotides read TGTGCCAGCAGCTTATTCGGGGGTTCGCCAGATACGCAGTATTTT.

This clonotype was found many times. The rearrangement joins TRBV20-1 to TRBJ2-1; 9 bases map to TRBD2. The germline CDR1 and CDR2 sequences are DFQATT and SNEGSKA (reference sequence). The CDR3 extends over 16 amino acids. The V and J ends lost 0 bases and 5 bases, in that order; junction bases with no gene match: 8. DNA of the CDR3: TGCAGTGCTAGAGATCCCCGGGGCGGGAGGGACAATGAGCAGTTCTTC. Translation gives CSARDPRGGRDNEQFF.

At least ten counts were recorded for this clonotype. The V gene is TRBV3-1, the J gene TRBJ2-7; TRBD1 aligns across 9 bases. The germline gives CDR1 LGHDT, CDR2 YNNKEL (reference sequence). Trimming took 5 bases from V and 2 from J; bases not matched to a gene: 7. This CDR3 region has 15 residues. The CDR3 DNA sequence: TGTGCCAGCAGCGTTTCACAGGGGGCGGCCTACGAGCAGTACTTC. Translated: CASSVSQGAAYEQYF.

In its sample, this clonotype was seen many times. The chain combines TRBV7-2 with TRBJ2-3; TRBD2 agrees at 8 bases. J lost 0 bases, V lost 5 bases, and 10 bases had no gene match. There are 17 residues in the CDR3. Germline V gene lookup returns CDR1 SGHTA and CDR2 FQGNSA. The CDR3 loop reads CASSPGIGGGSTDTQYF. CDR3 DNA: TGTGCCAGCAGCCCCGGGATTGGCGGGGGGAGCACAGATACGCAGTATTTT.

In this sample, this clonotype turned up many times. V is TRBV20-1 and J is TRBJ1-1; D is perhaps TRBD1 (5 bases). With 3 bases removed from V and 3 bases from J, the gap between germline ends came to 11 bases. Germline V gene lookup returns CDR1 DFQATT and CDR2 SNEGSKA (reference sequence). CDR3 size: 13 residues. The CDR3 sequence is CSASGGRDTEAFF. For the CDR3, the DNA is TGCAGTGCTAGCGGGGGTCGAGACACTGAAGCTTTCTTT.

The chain recombines TRBV9 with TRBJ1-2; 9 bases match TRBD1. Germline CDR1 reads SGDLS; CDR2 reads YYNGEE. V trimming: 0 bases; J trimming: 3 bases; junction bases outside the gene matches: 6. The CDR3 is made up of 16 amino acids. The CDR3 is CASSVAAQGADYGYTF. The CDR3 DNA sequence: TGTGCCAGCAGCGTAGCCGCACAGGGGGCGGACTATGGCTACACCTTC.

The chain links TRBV3-1 to TRBJ1-1; 8 bases match TRBD1. Germline lookup yields CDR1 LGHDT and CDR2 YNNKEL (reference sequence). The CDR3 runs 14 residues. Losses at the gene ends were 4 bases for V and 5 bases for J; bases not matched to a gene: 6. CDR3 DNA sequence: TGTGCCAGCAGCCGGACAGGGCAGGGGACTGAAGCTTTCTTT. Protein product: CASSRTGQGTEAFF.

In this sample, this clonotype turned up once. Since the CDR3 does not end with the conserved phenylalanine or tryptophan, this likely comes from a read error. V and J are TRBV20-1 and TRBJ1-2; no firm D call. Germline values: CDR1 DFQATT, CDR2 SNEGSKA (reference sequence). CDR3 length: 12 residues. Trimming shortened V by 2 bases and J by 4 bases, and 8 bases separated the two germline ends. CDR3 DNA sequence: TGCAGTGCTAGATTCCGCGGCTATGGCTACACCAAC. Translated, it gives CSARFRGYGYTN.

This clonotype was counted ten times or more. This chain joins TRBV6-2 or TRBV6-3 and TRBJ2-1; 8 bases are a match to TRBD1. Trimming at V came to 6 bases and at J to 9 bases, leaving 1 base not matched to a gene. Germline CDR1 and CDR2: MNHEY and SVGEGT. This CDR3 contains 11 residues. The CDR3 DNA is TGTGCCAGCAGCCAGGGGGCTGAGCAGTTCTTC. This encodes CASSQGAEQFF.

This clonotype was seen at least ten times. This chain uses TRBV19 with TRBJ1-1, with 7 bases lining up with TRBD1. J gave up 3 bases and V 7 bases, and 5 bases lay outside the gene matches. CDR1 LNHDA and CDR2 SQIVND come from the germline V gene (reference sequence). CDR3 length equals 13 residues. CDR3 protein: CASKKGTDTEAFF. The CDR3 region has the DNA TGTGCCAGTAAGAAGGGGACAGACACTGAAGCTTTCTTT.

This clonotype was seen at least ten times. CDR3 loop: CASSFHSSEAFF. The CDR3 DNA is TGTGCCAGCAGTTTTCACAGCTCTGAAGCTTTCTTT. The rearrangement joins TRBV12-3 or TRBV12-4 to TRBJ1-1; D not certain. Deletions cut 3 bases from V and 6 bases from J, with 8 bases between. The CDR3 extends over 12 amino acids.

This clonotype was seen repeatedly, ten times or more. The chain uses TRBV29-1 and TRBJ1-1; 10 nucleotides align to TRBD1. With 6 bases clipped from V and 3 bases from J, the junction kept 4 bases outside the gene matches. This CDR3 spans 13 amino acids. CDR1 and CDR2 (germline): SQVTM, ANQGSEA. The CDR3 bases are TGCAGCGTCCGGGACAGGGGCTACACTGAAGCTTTCTTT. Translation gives CSVRDRGYTEAFF. Based on the CDR3 plus reference TRBV29-1 and TRBJ1-1, the full variable domain is SAVISQKPSRDICQRGTSLTIQCQVDSQVTMMFWYRQQPGQSLTLIATANQGSEATYESGFVIDKFPISRPNLTFSTLTVSNMSPEDSSIYLCSVRDRGYTEAFFGQGTRLTVV.

This clonotype has at least ten counts. V gene TRBV7-9 combines with J gene TRBJ2-5, with a weak D call TRBD1 (6 bases). Deletions cut 5 bases from V and 2 bases from J, with 12 bases between. The CDR3 runs 14 residues. In germline, CDR1 is SEHNR, CDR2 FQNEAQ (reference sequence). The CDR3 nucleotides read TGTGCCAGCAGCCCCCCAGGGGATCAAGAGACCCAGTACTTC. As protein: CASSPPGDQETQYF.